The 27 T cell receptor beta chains listed next were all sequenced from one sample in a study of graft-versus-host responses after intestinal transplantation. The assay was immunoSEQ multiplex PCR, and TCRdb's table has in-frame clones only and misses some. The sample records some 110,000 clones, less than 90% being singletons. These TCRs' antigens remain unknown. Material: unstimulated CD4+ T cells sorted from spleen or lymph node cells, obtained before intestinal transplant. The receptors come from a human donor who received an intestinal transplant.

The J gene is TRBJ2-7, the V gene TRBV6-5, with TRBD2 identical over 8 bases. After removal of 8 bases from V and 0 bases from J, the junction contained 9 bases not matched to a gene. Germline lookup yields CDR1 MNHEY and CDR2 SVGAGI. This CDR3 comprises 15 residues. The DNA of the CDR3 is TGTGCCAGCTGTCGTAGCGGGGAGAGCTCCTACGAGCAGTACTTC. This encodes CASCRSGESSYEQYF.

This clone was counted only a few times. The chain has TRBV6-6 and TRBJ2-7; tentatively, D is TRBD1 or TRBD2 (5 bases each). Between the trimmed V and J ends, which lost 6 bases and 2 bases, there was a span of 17 bases. Germline V CDR1 and CDR2: MNHNY, SVGAGI (reference sequence). CDR3 length: 15 amino acids. CDR3 protein: CASRDFRDPTYEQYF. CDR3 bases: TGTGCCAGCAGAGACTTCAGGGACCCAACCTACGAGCAGTACTTC.

The V gene is TRBV6-1, the J gene TRBJ2-2, with D tentatively TRBD2 (5 bases). There are 14 residues in the CDR3. Trimming removed 8 bases from V and 1 base from J, with 11 bases in between. Germline values: CDR1 MNHNS, CDR2 SASEGT. The chain's CDR3 is CASSLSGNTGELFF. CDR3 DNA: TGTGCCAGCTCATTGAGCGGGAACACCGGGGAGCTGTTTTTT.

The chain links TRBV4-1 to TRBJ2-5; 9 bases fit TRBD2. CDR1 is MGHRA, CDR2 YSYEKL, per germline. With 1 base clipped from V and 3 bases from J, the junction kept 3 bases outside the gene matches. There are 15 residues in the CDR3. The CDR3 loop reads CASSQVSGRKETQYF. The DNA for the CDR3 is TGCGCCAGCAGCCAAGTAAGCGGGAGGAAAGAGACCCAGTACTTC.

In this sample, this clone turned up once. V gene TRBV5-1 combines with J gene TRBJ2-3, with 10 bases lining up with TRBD2. Per the germline V gene, CDR1 is SGHRS and CDR2 is YFSETQ. The CDR3 covers 16 residues. Unmatched junction bases numbered 6, after V lost 4 bases and J lost 1 base. The DNA for the CDR3 is TGCGCCAGCAGCCTCCCTCTAGCGGGGGGCACAGATACGCAGTATTTT. Translated: CASSLPLAGGTDTQYF.

The V call is TRBV7-9, the J call TRBJ2-5; possible D gene TRBD1, 6 bases. With 5 bases removed from V and 2 bases from J, the gap between germline ends came to 15 bases. In germline, CDR1 is SEHNR, CDR2 FQNEAQ (reference sequence). CDR3 length: 15 residues. DNA of the CDR3: TGTGCCAGCAGCAGACAAGGACAGAAACAAGAGACCCAGTACTTC. Its protein product is CASSRQGQKQETQYF.

V and J are TRBV6-6 and TRBJ1-5, with 7 bases aligning to TRBD1. Germline assignment: CDR1 MNHNY and CDR2 SVGAGI (reference sequence). J gave up 7 bases and V 6 bases, and 9 bases lay outside the gene matches. CDR3 length equals 14 residues. The CDR3 reads CASRRTGVRQPQHF. As DNA, the CDR3 is TGTGCCAGCAGGCGAACAGGGGTAAGGCAGCCCCAGCATTTT.

This chain joins TRBV6-1 and TRBJ2-7, with 9 bases that match TRBD1. With 8 bases clipped from V and 2 bases from J, the junction kept 7 bases outside the gene matches. The germline CDR1 and CDR2 sequences are MNHNS and SASEGT. The length of the CDR3 is 14 residues. CDR3 in DNA: TGTGCCAGCTCCCTCGGGACAGGGCCCTACGAGCAGTACTTC. Amino acids: CASSLGTGPYEQYF.

The chain has TRBV7-3 and TRBJ2-2, with 8 positions matching TRBD1. CDR1 is SGHTA and CDR2 is FQGTGA in the germline V gene. V lost 3 bases to trimming and J lost 1 base; unmatched junction nucleotides: 4. The CDR3 runs 16 residues. In nucleotides, the CDR3 is TGTGCCAGCAGCTTCCTTGGGACAGGGAACACCGGGGAGCTGTTTTTT. Protein: CASSFLGTGNTGELFF.

The J gene is TRBJ2-5, the V gene TRBV10-3; D not certain. From germline, CDR1 is ENHRY and CDR2 SYGVKD. Between the trimmed V and J ends, which lost 4 bases and 0 bases, there was a span of 6 bases. The CDR3 totals 13 residues. Here the CDR3 reads CAISVGYQETQYF. For the CDR3, the DNA is TGTGCCATCAGTGTCGGCTACCAAGAGACCCAGTACTTC.

The V and J genes are TRBV4-2 and TRBJ1-2; D is perhaps TRBD1 (5 bases). V was cut by 1 base and J by 8 bases, with 14 bases left in between. This CDR3 contains 14 residues. Germline CDR1 reads LGHNA; CDR2 reads YNFKEQ. CDR3 DNA sequence: TGTGCCAGCAGCCAAGCTTCCAGGGATCTCGGCTACACCTTC. It yields the protein CASSQASRDLGYTF.

The chain uses TRBV2 and TRBJ1-2, with 8 bases lining up with TRBD1. Germline CDR1 reads SNHLY; CDR2 reads FYNNEI. Trimming at V came to 6 bases and at J to 8 bases, leaving 11 bases not matched to a gene. The CDR3 spans 14 residues. The CDR3 loop reads CASRPQGTGYGYTF. CDR3 sequence (DNA): TGTGCCAGCAGGCCACAGGGGACAGGCTACGGCTACACCTTC.

The chain has TRBV6-5 and TRBJ1-2; maybe TRBD1 (5 bases). This CDR3 has 12 amino acids. CDR1 MNHEY and CDR2 SVGAGI come from the germline V gene. Trimming shortened V by 5 bases and J by 8 bases, and 12 bases separated the two germline ends. CDR3 coding DNA: TGTGCCAGCAGTGACGATGGGGGAGGCTACACCTTC. Amino acids: CASSDDGGGYTF.

This clone was observed a single time. J is TRBJ1-5 and V is TRBV2; the D is unclear. CDR1 is SNHLY and CDR2 is FYNNEI in the germline V gene. V was shortened by 7 bases and J by 0 bases, with 19 bases between the two germline ends. The CDR3 loop spans 17 amino acids. This chain's CDR3 is CASKPDHWPYSNQPQHF. CDR3 nucleotide sequence: TGTGCCAGCAAACCGGACCATTGGCCTTATAGCAATCAGCCCCAGCATTTT.

This chain uses TRBV19 with TRBJ2-2; D remains unclear. Trimming stripped 4 bases from V and 5 bases from J, with 8 bases between. CDR1 is LNHDA and CDR2 is SQIVND in the germline V gene (reference sequence). The CDR3 is made up of 13 amino acids. The CDR3 reads CASSKGVTGELFF. The DNA for the CDR3 is TGTGCCAGTAGTAAGGGCGTTACCGGGGAGCTGTTTTTT.

The chain couples TRBV5-1 to TRBJ2-7; 8 bases agree with TRBD1. CDR1 is SGHRS, CDR2 YFSETQ, per germline. Trimming cost V 5 bases and J 7 bases; bases outside gene matches: 11. The CDR3 length is 14 residues. CDR3 nucleotides: TGCGCCAGCAGACCGGACAGGGTTAGGGCTGAGCAGTACTTC. This codes for CASRPDRVRAEQYF.

This chain links TRBV4-2 with TRBJ2-1, with 7 bases lining up with TRBD2. This CDR3 has 14 amino acids. V trimming: 4 bases; J trimming: 5 bases; junction bases outside the gene matches: 5. Germline assignment: CDR1 LGHNA and CDR2 YNFKEQ. This chain's CDR3 is CASSLRLADNEQFF. For the CDR3, the DNA is TGTGCCAGCAGCCTACGACTAGCCGACAATGAGCAGTTCTTC.

The chain combines TRBV6-5 with TRBJ1-5, with D possibly TRBD1 on 5 matching bases. The CDR3 spans 14 residues. Germline CDR1 is MNHEY and CDR2 is SVGAGI. V was clipped by 5 bases and J by 5 bases, with 13 bases between them. CDR3 sequence reads: CASSAWGEDQPQHF. DNA of the CDR3: TGTGCCAGCAGTGCCTGGGGGGAGGATCAGCCCCAGCATTTT.

This chain uses TRBV27 with TRBJ2-2; TRBD1 matches 7 bases. Germline assignment: CDR1 MNHEY and CDR2 SMNVEV (reference sequence). The CDR3 extends over 14 amino acids. V gave up 6 bases and J gave up 7 bases; unmatched junction bases: 8. The CDR3 DNA sequence: TGTGCCAGCAGGAGACAGGGTTCGAGCGGGGAGCTGTTTTTT. Amino acids: CASRRQGSSGELFF.

The rearrangement links TRBV5-1 to TRBJ2-1; no firm D call. The CDR3 covers 16 residues. Germline assignment: CDR1 SGHRS and CDR2 YFSETQ. V shed 0 bases and J shed 8 bases, with 18 bases lying between them. The CDR3 DNA is TGCGCCAGCAGCTTGGGCAGTTCCGCCTTGACCGATGAGCAGTTCTTC. Its protein is CASSLGSSALTDEQFF.

This sequence joins TRBV6-1 and TRBJ2-1; 13 bases align to TRBD2. This CDR3 is 16 amino acids long. Germline assignment: CDR1 MNHNS and CDR2 SASEGT. Trimming at V came to 4 bases and at J to 2 bases, leaving 2 bases not matched to a gene. CDR3 in DNA: TGTGCCAGCAGTGGACTAGCGGGAGGCACCTACAATGAGCAGTTCTTC. Amino acids: CASSGLAGGTYNEQFF.

The CDR3 bases are TGTGCCAGCAACCCCGGGGGATTACAGGGTTTTCTTGCAACTAATGAAAAACTGTTTTTT. This codes for CASNPGGLQGFLATNEKLFF. The J gene is TRBJ1-4, the V gene TRBV28; a possible D gene is TRBD1 (6 bases). Germline V gene data show CDR1 as MDHEN and CDR2 as SYDVKM. The CDR3 spans 20 residues. V was pared by 7 bases and J by 0 bases, with 27 bases between.

The chain carries TRBV25-1 and TRBJ2-1; D not resolved. Germline values: CDR1 MGHDK, CDR2 SYGVNS. Trimming removed 0 bases from V and 6 bases from J, with 3 bases in between. This CDR3 is built from 12 residues. CDR3: CASSEYGNEQFF. The CDR3 coding sequence is TGTGCCAGCAGTGAATATGGCAATGAGCAGTTCTTC.

The V gene is TRBV9, the J gene TRBJ2-7; D is possibly TRBD1 (6 bases). Germline V CDR1 and CDR2: SGDLS, YYNGEE. There are 14 residues in the CDR3. Trimming took off 3 bases at V and 3 bases at J, with 13 bases between the two ends. The CDR3 DNA is TGTGCCAGCAGCGCCGGGACAAGTCACTACGAGCAGTACTTC. It is translated as CASSAGTSHYEQYF.

The chain is built from TRBV6-1 and TRBJ2-7, with D perhaps TRBD2 (5 bases). The CDR3 runs 14 residues. The V and J ends lost 5 bases and 2 bases respectively, with 13 bases between them. Germline V lookup: CDR1 MNHNS, CDR2 SASEGT. The CDR3 spells CASSPRTRTYEQYF. As DNA, the CDR3 is TGTGCCAGCAGTCCAAGGACTCGGACCTACGAGCAGTACTTC.

This chain joins TRBV18 and TRBJ1-5; D gene uncertain. Trimming took off 6 bases at V and 5 bases at J, with 11 bases between the two ends. This CDR3 has 13 amino acids. Looked up from germline, CDR1 is KGHSH and CDR2 is LQKENI. The CDR3 sequence: CASSPAQYQPQHF. The CDR3 DNA sequence: TGTGCCAGCTCCCCCGCCCAGTATCAGCCCCAGCATTTT.

This rearrangement joins TRBV10-3 to TRBJ2-7; 7 bases map to TRBD2. CDR1 is ENHRY and CDR2 is SYGVKD in the germline V gene. The ends lost 8 bases at V and 2 bases at J; junction bases unmatched: 12. The CDR3 is made up of 15 amino acids. The CDR3 spells CAIGRGDGSTYEQYF. CDR3 in DNA: TGTGCCATCGGCCGGGGGGACGGATCAACCTACGAGCAGTACTTC.